Presented here are 13 T cell receptor beta chains from one specimen sequenced in a study of Ad26.COV2.S vaccination and SARS-CoV-2 variants (dated by TCRdb to about 2021). In the paper's terms, the treatment or condition label means: 15 to 20 received Ad26.COV2.S at low or high dose, single or two shots; five or six received placebo; per-sample allocation not given. For vaccine and placebo recipients, repertoires were sequenced using samples collected on day 63 after the first injection. Library preparation used the immunoSEQ multiplex PCR assay. In TCRdb, the immuneACCESS table is reduced to in-frame sequences with V and J assigned. These tables do not hold every clone; where another copy was compared, an unresolved V gene accounts for under half, and the others remain unexplained. The sample table records 360,000 or so clones; around 89% of these occur just once. The ten largest account for about 2% of the sample.

Sequenced material: peripheral blood, taken in a trial of Ad26.COV2.S vaccine versus placebo. These receptors were collected from a person between 18 and 65 years old who received the Ad26.COV2.S COVID-19 vaccine or a placebo.

This chain uses TRBV6-1 with TRBJ2-7, with D uncertain. CDR1 and CDR2 (germline): MNHNS, SASEGT. Trimming removed 3 bases from V and 2 bases from J, with 2 bases in between. CDR3 length: 11 residues. The CDR3 sequence is CASSDPYEQYF. The CDR3 DNA reads as TGTGCCAGCAGTGACCCCTACGAGCAGTACTTC.

The chain combines TRBV7-9 with TRBJ2-1; 9 bases are shared with TRBD2. The CDR3 has 16 amino acids. After removal of 1 base from V and 5 bases from J, the junction contained 6 bases not matched to a gene. Germline CDR1 SEHNR, CDR2 FQNEAQ (reference sequence). For the CDR3, the DNA is TGTGCCAGCAGCTTAGTGCGATTAGCGGGGGACAATGAGCAGTTCTTC. This translates into CASSLVRLAGDNEQFF.

CDR3: CASSLVVHKLVTRSYEQYF. CDR3 DNA sequence: TGTGCCAGCAGCTTAGTAGTTCATAAACTAGTTACAAGATCTTACGAGCAGTACTTC. This chain links TRBV7-8 with TRBJ2-7; tentatively, D is TRBD2 (5 bases). There are 19 residues in the CDR3. Germline CDR1 reads SGHVS; CDR2 reads FQNEAQ. V dropped 1 base and J dropped 4 bases, with 26 bases sitting between them.

The gene calls are TRBV12-3 or TRBV12-4 and TRBJ2-1; no clear D gene. The V end lost 3 bases, the J end lost 7 bases, and 7 bases lay between the germline ends. This CDR3 comprises 12 residues. The CDR3 spells CASSFGPNEQFF. The CDR3 coding sequence is TGTGCCAGCAGTTTTGGTCCGAATGAGCAGTTCTTC.

The chain combines TRBV29-1 with TRBJ1-4; 7 bases are shared with TRBD1. From germline, CDR1 is SQVTM and CDR2 ANQGSEA. The ends lost 2 bases at V and 5 bases at J; junction bases unmatched: 8. CDR3 length: 15 amino acids. The CDR3 reads CSVELPGQPNEKLFF. CDR3 nucleotides: TGCAGCGTTGAACTACCGGGACAGCCGAATGAAAAACTGTTTTTT. The full variable domain, its missing parts supplied by reference TRBV29-1 and TRBJ1-4, is SAVISQKPSRDICQRGTSLTIQCQVDSQVTMMFWYRQQPGQSLTLIATANQGSEATYESGFVIDKFPISRPNLTFSTLTVSNMSPEDSSIYLCSVELPGQPNEKLFFGSGTQLSVL.

This clone was counted once. This chain connects TRBV5-1 to TRBJ1-1; D unclear. V was pared by 2 bases and J by 0 bases, with 23 bases between. The CDR3 spans 19 residues. Germline CDR1 is SGHRS and CDR2 is YFSETQ. For the CDR3, the DNA is TGCGCCAGCAGCTTATTATGGGAGAGGGAACCTAGGATGAACACTGAAGCTTTCTTT. Protein product: CASSLLWEREPRMNTEAFF.

The chain has TRBV7-9 and TRBJ2-7; TRBD1 matches at 7 bases. Germline CDR1 SEHNR, CDR2 FQNEAQ (reference sequence). The CDR3 is 15 amino acids. The ends lost 6 bases at V and 2 bases at J; junction bases unmatched: 10. CDR3 nucleotide sequence: TGTGCCAGCAGTCGACAGGGCTCCATGCCCTACGAGCAGTACTTC. Its protein is CASSRQGSMPYEQYF. Looking up the rest from reference TRBV7-9 and TRBJ2-7 gives the full variable domain: DTGVSQNPRHKITKRGQNVTFRCDPISEHNRLYWYRQTLGQGPEFLTYFQNEAQLEKSRLLSDRFSAERPKGSFSTLEIQRTEQGDSAMYLCASSRQGSMPYEQYFGPGTRLTVT.

J is TRBJ1-5 and V is TRBV28; tentative D call: TRBD1 (6 bases). Per germline, CDR1 MDHEN and CDR2 SYDVKM. With 8 bases removed from V and 7 bases from J, the gap between germline ends came to 15 bases. The CDR3 sequence is 13 residues long. The CDR3 spells CASRRGLRQPQHF. Here the CDR3 DNA reads TGTGCCAGCCGGCGGGGGCTAAGACAGCCCCAGCATTTT.

In the case of this clone: Other DNA sequences in the sample encode the same CDR3. The CDR3 nucleotides are TGTGCCAGCAGCCAAGGACAGGCGAACACTGAAGCTTTCTTT. Protein product: CASSQGQANTEAFF. This chain uses TRBV3-1 (or the pseudogene TRBV3-2) with TRBJ1-1, with D possibly matching TRBD1 (6 bases). CDR1 is LGHDT and CDR2 is YNNKEL in the germline V gene (reference sequence). The CDR3 totals 14 residues. Trimming shortened V by 1 base and J by 1 base, and 7 bases separated the two germline ends.

The chain has TRBV28 and TRBJ2-1; 8 bases match TRBD1. This CDR3 has 17 residues. Germline trimming cut 4 bases from V and 8 bases from J; bases unmatched to any gene: 16. Germline V gene sequence: CDR1 MDHEN, CDR2 SYDVKM. The CDR3 protein is CASSSLSQQGGRDEQFF. The CDR3 bases are TGTGCCAGCAGTTCCCTCTCCCAACAGGGGGGTCGGGATGAGCAGTTCTTC. Based on the CDR3 plus reference TRBV28 and TRBJ2-1, the full variable domain is DVKVTQSSRYLVKRTGEKVFLECVQDMDHENMFWYRQDPGLGLRLIYFSYDVKMKEKGDIPEGYSVSREKKERFSLILESASTNQTSMYLCASSSLSQQGGRDEQFFGPGTRLTVL.

The chain recombines TRBV6-6 with TRBJ2-7; tentative D call: TRBD1 (6 bases). Germline V gene sequence: CDR1 MNHNY, CDR2 SVGAGI (reference sequence). The ends were cut back, 5 bases at V and 0 bases at J, with 20 bases in the middle. The CDR3 length is 17 residues. The CDR3 DNA reads as TGTGCCAGCAGTCACACACCGACAGGTATAAGCTCCTACGAGCAGTACTTC. It encodes CASSHTPTGISSYEQYF.

V and J are TRBV3-1 (or the pseudogene TRBV3-2) and TRBJ2-1; the match to TRBD1 covers 11 bases. The CDR3 contains 17 residues. CDR1 is LGHDT and CDR2 is YNNKEL in the germline V gene (reference sequence). Unmatched junction bases numbered 10, after V lost 4 bases and J lost 5 bases. CDR3 DNA: TGTGCCAGCAGCCTCGACCTTGGGACAGGGGGGCACAATGAGCAGTTCTTC. It specifies CASSLDLGTGGHNEQFF.

In its sample, this clone was seen once. The rearrangement joins TRBV19 to TRBJ2-4; 13 bases are a match to TRBD2. With V trimmed by 6 bases and J by 2 bases, 10 bases remained unmatched. CDR1 LNHDA and CDR2 SQIVND come from the germline V gene (reference sequence). The CDR3 has 18 amino acids. Here the CDR3 reads CASSKLAGGPESKNIQYF. Written as DNA, the CDR3 is TGTGCCAGTAGCAAACTAGCGGGAGGGCCTGAGTCCAAAAACATTCAGTACTTC.